This is a list of T cell receptor beta chains from one sample in a study of shared clonotypes between healthy human individuals. Assay used: immunoSEQ multiplex PCR; TCRdb lists only in-frame clones, some missing. The sample has about 2.3 million clones, over 85% seen once. What was sequenced was naive CD4+ T cells from PBMCs. These receptors all come from a man between 18 and 29 years old in good health. Some clones in this sample may be carry-over from other donors' samples. Both conserved end residues are part of each CDR3. The D gene is left open where the match is weak. Some rows mark clone size as missing; the rest say once, few, many or name a class of expanded clone.

CDR3nt	CDR3aa	abundance	d_gene	v_gene	j_gene
TGTGCCAGCAGCCTAAATGAAAAACTGTTTTTT	CASSLNEKLFF	NA	NA	TRBV28	TRBJ1-4
TGCAGCGTTGAGTTGGGTACTAGCGGGAGGTACAATGAGCAGTTCTTC	CSVELGTSGRYNEQFF	NA	TRBD2	TRBV29-1	TRBJ2-1
TGTGCCAGCAGTCCGGGGAGTCAAGAGACCCAGTACTTC	CASSPGSQETQYF	NA	NA	TRBV7-6	TRBJ2-5
TGTGCCTGGACAGACACCTATAATTCACCCCTCCACTTT	CAWTDTYNSPLHF	NA	NA	TRBV30	TRBJ1-6
TGTGCCAGCAGGGCTACAGGGGGCGGTGAGCAGTTCTTC	CASRATGGGEQFF	NA	TRBD1	TRBV2	TRBJ2-1
TGTGCCAGCTCACCACAGCAGGGGCGGGAGCAGTACTTC	CASSPQQGREQYF	NA	NA	TRBV18	TRBJ2-7
TGCGCCAGCAGCTTGGATACGGACTATGGCTACACCTTC	CASSLDTDYGYTF	NA	NA	TRBV5-1	TRBJ1-2
TGTGCCAGCACAAGGGGACGGAGCTACGAGCAGTACTTC	CASTRGRSYEQYF	NA	NA	TRBV27	TRBJ2-7
TGTGCCAGTAGTATGTGGGGGGCCTACTATGGCTACACCTTC	CASSMWGAYYGYTF	NA	NA	TRBV19	TRBJ1-2
TGTGCCAGCAGCTTATACCGGGACAGGTCCTACGAGCAGTACTTC	CASSLYRDRSYEQYF	NA	TRBD1	TRBV7-2	TRBJ2-7
TGTGCTTCGGGAGCGGGACCCCTCCCCGGGGAGCTGTTTTTT	CASGAGPLPGELFF	NA	TRBD2	TRBV9	TRBJ2-2
TGTGCCCGGAGTCTTGGCGGAGGGGGGGATACGCAGTATTTT	CARSLGGGGDTQYF	NA	NA	TRBV30	TRBJ2-3
TGCGCCAGCCCCGGGACGGTCCATGAGCAGCATTTT	CASPGTVHEQHF	NA	NA	TRBV10-2	TRBJ1-5
TGTGCCAGCAGCTTAGTGCCCCGTAGGTCCCTCTCCTACGAGCAGTACTTC	CASSLVPRRSLSYEQYF	NA	NA	TRBV7-6	TRBJ2-7
TGTGCCAGCTCACCACGGGCCTATCTGAACACTGAAGCTTTCTTT	CASSPRAYLNTEAFF	NA	NA	TRBV18	TRBJ1-1
TGTGCCAGCCGTACTGGACAGCCGAACACCGGGGAGCTGTTTTTT	CASRTGQPNTGELFF	NA	NA	TRBV28	TRBJ2-2
TGCGCCAGCAGCTTGGTGGTTGCGAACACTGAAGCTTTCTTT	CASSLVVANTEAFF	NA	NA	TRBV5-1	TRBJ1-1
TGTGCCAGCAGTTTGGCAGGGGGACACACCTTC	CASSLAGGHTF	few	TRBD1	TRBV28	TRBJ1-2
TGTGCCAGCTCACCTGACAGGGGACTCGGCTACACCTTC	CASSPDRGLGYTF	few	TRBD1	TRBV18	TRBJ1-2
TGCAGCGTTGATAGGACAGGGGGCGGAGAGACCCAGTACTTC	CSVDRTGGGETQYF	NA	TRBD1	TRBV29-1	TRBJ2-5
TGTGCCAGCAGCCTCGGACTAGCGGGAGTTTTAGATACGCAGTATTTT	CASSLGLAGVLDTQYF	NA	TRBD2	TRBV4-2	TRBJ2-3
TGTGCCAGCAGTACCCCCGGGGGGGATGAAAAACTGTTTTTT	CASSTPGGDEKLFF	NA	NA	TRBV28	TRBJ1-4
TGTGCCACCATAGATTCGGGCCTTGGCACAGATACGCAGTATTTT	CATIDSGLGTDTQYF	NA	NA	TRBV19	TRBJ2-3
TGTGCCTGGAGTGTACAAAACTATGGCTACACCTTC	CAWSVQNYGYTF	NA	NA	TRBV30	TRBJ1-2
TGTGCCACCAGCACCCGACAGGGAGGTCAGCCCCAGCATTTT	CATSTRQGGQPQHF	NA	TRBD1	TRBV15	TRBJ1-5
TGTGCCAGCAGCGAGGGGCCCCATAGCAATCAGCCCCAGCATTTT	CASSEGPHSNQPQHF	few	NA	TRBV9	TRBJ1-5
TGTGCCAGCTCACCCGGGACAGGTTTGCACGAGCAGTACTTC	CASSPGTGLHEQYF	NA	TRBD1	TRBV18	TRBJ2-7
TGTGCCTGGAGTGCAGGGGCTGGAAACACCATATATTTT	CAWSAGAGNTIYF	few	NA	TRBV30	TRBJ1-3
TGCAGTGCTAGAGTCCTAGAGACCCAGTACTTC	CSARVLETQYF	NA	NA	TRBV20-1	TRBJ2-5
TGTGCCAGTAGTATTCAGAGTAACTATGGCTACACCTTC	CASSIQSNYGYTF	NA	NA	TRBV19	TRBJ1-2
TGTGCCAGCAGCCTCTACCCCGTCAATCAGCCCCAGCATTTT	CASSLYPVNQPQHF	NA	NA	TRBV6-5	TRBJ1-5
TGTGCCAGCAGTTTTATCACGGGGACTGCCTATGGCTACACCTTC	CASSFITGTAYGYTF	NA	NA	TRBV28	TRBJ1-2
TGTGCCAGCAGTCCACAGACGGGAAACACCATATATTTT	CASSPQTGNTIYF	NA	NA	TRBV28	TRBJ1-3
TGTGCCAGCAGCCTATTGGGACACAGAACGGATACGCAGTATTTT	CASSLLGHRTDTQYF	NA	NA	TRBV7-6	TRBJ2-3
TGCGCCAGCAGCTTGGCTCGGGGAGCGGGGCATTACGAGCAGTACTTC	CASSLARGAGHYEQYF	NA	TRBD2	TRBV5-1	TRBJ2-7
TGTGCCAGCTCCTTAGGGCTAGCAAATAGAGATACGCAGTATTTT	CASSLGLANRDTQYF	NA	NA	TRBV7-2	TRBJ2-3
TGCAGCTACCGATCGACACTCTCCTACGAGCAGTACTTC	CSYRSTLSYEQYF	NA	NA	TRBV29-1	TRBJ2-7
TGTGCCAGCAGCCTTTTCGGGGGCGCCAGGAACAATGAGCAGTTCTTC	CASSLFGGARNNEQFF	NA	NA	TRBV5-4	TRBJ2-1
TGTGCCAGCAGTTCCATGGGACAGGGTGAGGGTCACACCATATATTTT	CASSSMGQGEGHTIYF	NA	TRBD1	TRBV28	TRBJ1-3
TGTGCCAGCCTCCCCCCCCCACAGCAGGGGGCGGTGAACACTGAAGCTTTCTTT	CASLPPPQQGAVNTEAFF	NA	TRBD1	TRBV28	TRBJ1-1
TGTGCCATCAGTGAGGGAATCCCGGGGACCTTCGCCGAGCAGTACTTC	CAISEGIPGTFAEQYF	NA	NA	TRBV10-3	TRBJ2-7
TGCGCCAGCGCTAATGGACTAGCATCGGTGGATGAGCAGTTCTTC	CASANGLASVDEQFF	NA	TRBD2	TRBV5-1	TRBJ2-1
TGCGCCAGCAGCTTTTTGGGTCGGGAGACCCAGTACTTC	CASSFLGRETQYF	NA	NA	TRBV5-1	TRBJ2-5
TGTGCCAGCAGTGACCCCAGGAGGTATGGCTACACCTTC	CASSDPRRYGYTF	NA	NA	TRBV25-1	TRBJ1-2
TGTGCCAGCAGCGGACGGGCGGGATCCGGGGAGCTGTTTTTT	CASSGRAGSGELFF	NA	NA	TRBV9	TRBJ2-2